This entry is about one T cell receptor (beta chain). This clone may be a read error of a much larger clone one base away. Other DNA sequences of this sample code for an identical CDR3. The sample originates from a study of metastatic and nonmetastatic thyroid tumors. Treatment of any kind had been given to no patient before thyroid surgery. Per the germline V gene, CDR1 is SGHTA and CDR2 is FQGNSA. This CDR3 is built from 14 residues. TCRdb reprocessed the PCR reads via MiXCR. Of 35,000 to 50,000 clones listed, 19% were seen once; the top ten hold about 16%. J is TRBJ1-4 and V is TRBV7-2, with D perhaps TRBD1 (5 bases). Sequenced input: blood. The receptor was derived from a female donor with papillary thyroid cancer or a benign thyroid nodule (not recorded which). Some clones in this sample may be carry-over from other donors' samples. The CDR3 nucleotides read TGTGCCAGCAGCTCGGACCTGGGGGATGAAAAGCTGTTTTTT. The encoded protein is CASSSDLGDEKLFF. The whole variable domain, remainder taken from reference TRBV7-2 and TRBJ1-4, is GAGVSQSPSNKVTEKGKDVELRCDPISGHTALYWYRQSLGQGLEFLIYFQGNSAPDKSGLPSDRFSAERTGGSVSTLTIQRTQQEDSAVYLCASSSDLGDEKLFFGSGTQLSVL.